The clone carrying this TCR beta chain appeared once. Trimming removed 2 bases at V and 3 bases at J, with 11 bases between. CDR1 and CDR2 from the germline V gene are SGHRS and YFSETQ. The CDR3 has 14 amino acids. Several immunoSEQ plates held equal portions of the genomic DNA taken from each subset. Clones were sequenced by immunoSEQ multiplex PCR, and TCRdb holds only the in-frame ones, with some missing. This table holds about 480,000 clones, about three quarters found once. The sample is drawn from a study of shared clonotypes between healthy human individuals. Across the study: The cohort comprised a couple of women and a few men. Their ages spanned 18 to 49 years.

The sequencing input was PBMCs. This sequence was found in a middle-aged woman in good health. Some clones in this sample may be carry-over from other donors' samples. The rearrangement links TRBV5-1 to TRBJ1-1; D call uncertain. The CDR3 DNA sequence: TGCGCCAGCAGCTTCGGGTATGCGGACACTGAAGCTTTCTTT. Translating gives CASSFGYADTEAFF.